Listed below are T cell receptor beta chains from one sample, sequenced in a study of T cells in Graves' hyperthyroidism and ophthalmopathy. TCRdb itself ran the multiplex PCR reads through MiXCR, one entry per CDR3 protein. The repertoire consists of around 720,000 distinct CDR3 sequences, with about 35% occurring once and the leading ten covering more than 25%. Material: blood. All receptors come from a woman in her thirties or forties with Graves' hyperthyroidism. Each CDR3 is given with its conserved first and last residue.

j_call v_call cdr3_aa
TRBJ2-7 TRBV4-3 CASSRTELSYEQYF
TRBJ1-2 TRBV7-2 CASSLETGNYGYTF
TRBJ2-7 TRBV7-9 CASSYGTGDYEQYF
TRBJ2-2 TRBV7-9 CASGQGAALTGELFF
TRBJ1-2 TRBV7-2 CASSFRAEGYTF
TRBJ1-3 TRBV4-3 CASSQEEGNTIYF
TRBJ1-1 TRBV5-6 CASSLVDLEAFF
TRBJ2-3 TRBV2 CASNRPGRYSTDTQYF
TRBJ1-1 TRBV19 CASSLPGTISEAFF
TRBJ2-5 TRBV18 CASTTVGFPGTQYF
TRBJ2-5 TRBV7-3 CASSLGNRETQYF
TRBJ2-7 TRBV7-2 CASSLVPAGQTYEQYF
TRBJ1-5 TRBV6-2/TRBV6-3 CASKSGAGQGQPQHF
TRBJ2-3 TRBV20-1 CSAKAGLPTDTQYF
TRBJ1-3 TRBV20-1 CSARGQGSGNTIYF
TRBJ2-2 TRBV29-1 CSVETRTGGIGELFF
TRBJ2-3 TRBV24-1 CATIGQYTDTQYF
TRBJ1-1 TRBV2 CASSTAGVGTEAFF
TRBJ2-7 TRBV29-1 CSDRVSYEQYF
TRBJ1-1 TRBV6-6 CASSRDRGVPEAFF
TRBJ2-7 TRBV11-2 CASSLGPGLSYEQYF
TRBJ2-2 TRBV7-3 CASAQGLAGSGELFF
TRBJ2-5 TRBV12-5 CASGLSRTGLYQETQYF
TRBJ1-1 TRBV7-8 CASSLGDRGLNTEAFF
TRBJ1-2 TRBV7-2 CASSLPSRDGGYTF
TRBJ2-7 TRBV7-8 CASSSLGPTGEQYF
TRBJ2-4 TRBV5-4 CASSLGRENIQYF
TRBJ2-7 TRBV7-9 CASSLTPGGEHQQYF
TRBJ1-2 TRBV6-5 CASSYGQGIGGYTF
TRBJ1-5 TRBV20-1 CSVRRPTGGNVINQPQHF
TRBJ1-2 TRBV6-5 CASSYGGQSYGYTF
TRBJ1-2 TRBV6-2/TRBV6-3 CASSYWRDYGYTF
TRBJ1-3 TRBV6-6 CASRSDLFSGNTIYF
TRBJ2-5 TRBV6-6 CASSYRWDRQETQYF
TRBJ1-1 TRBV7-9 CASSFLDRVGENTEAFF
TRBJ2-7 TRBV29-1 CSSPGYEQYF
TRBJ2-3 TRBV7-9 CASSFGMGTQYF
TRBJ1-5 TRBV6-5 CASSYREDQPQHF
TRBJ2-2 TRBV10-3 CAISDPGLAGVSGELFF
TRBJ1-2 TRBV9 CASSETDYTF
TRBJ1-1 TRBV5-1 CASSVGQGTLYDEAFF
TRBJ2-7 TRBV5-1 CASSFDPYEQYF
TRBJ2-5 TRBV10-1 CASSESWGTETQYF
TRBJ1-3 TRBV6-5 CASRFASGNTIYF
TRBJ2-5 TRBV7-9 CASSWEGLGETQYF
TRBJ1-2 TRBV3-1 CASSREFYYGYTF
TRBJ2-7 TRBV7-8 CASSHKIPGESEYEQYF
TRBJ2-7 TRBV25-1 CASSELKASYEQYF
TRBJ1-6 TRBV7-2 CASSLQGASNSPLHF
TRBJ1-5 TRBV10-3 CAISDRGQGQPQHF
TRBJ1-2 TRBV7-2 CASSVQVQGGYTF
TRBJ1-5 TRBV7-8 CASSLGDRYEEPQHF
TRBJ2-2 TRBV30 CAWSLSPGELFF
TRBJ2-7 TRBV3-1 CASSQINEQYF
TRBJ1-3 TRBV25-1 CASSFYLFRNPSGNTIYF
TRBJ2-5 TRBV20-1 CSARDQAGGPEQF
TRBJ1-5 TRBV19 CAASLQGSNQPQHF
TRBJ1-6 TRBV12-3/TRBV12-4 CASSFGVENSPLHF
TRBJ1-1 TRBV5-1 CASSWRDLNTEAFF